Sequencing of this T cell receptor beta chain was carried out in a study of blood T cell repertoires in COVID-19. Some clones are missing from TCRdb's copy, which holds only in-frame ones; the method was immunoSEQ multiplex PCR. In the table there are over 100,000 clones, 84% of which are singletons. CDR3 length: 15 residues. Germline assignment: CDR1 SGDLS and CDR2 YYNGEE. The V and J ends lost 0 bases and 6 bases respectively, with 16 bases between them. The sample was peripheral blood. The clonotype was recovered from a woman aged 80 or older with active or convalescent COVID-19. This rearrangement joins TRBV9 to TRBJ2-7; weak D call: TRBD2 (5 bases). In DNA form, the CDR3 reads TGTGCCAGCAGCGTAGATTCGAGGGCCCCATCCGAGCAGTACTTC. Translation gives CASSVDSRAPSEQYF. Based on the CDR3 plus reference TRBV9 and TRBJ2-7, the full variable domain is DSGVTQTPKHLITATGQRVTLRCSPRSGDLSVYWYQQSLDQGLQFLIQYYNGEERAKGNILERFSAQQFPDLHSELNLSSLELGDSALYFCASSVDSRAPSEQYFGPGTRLTVT.